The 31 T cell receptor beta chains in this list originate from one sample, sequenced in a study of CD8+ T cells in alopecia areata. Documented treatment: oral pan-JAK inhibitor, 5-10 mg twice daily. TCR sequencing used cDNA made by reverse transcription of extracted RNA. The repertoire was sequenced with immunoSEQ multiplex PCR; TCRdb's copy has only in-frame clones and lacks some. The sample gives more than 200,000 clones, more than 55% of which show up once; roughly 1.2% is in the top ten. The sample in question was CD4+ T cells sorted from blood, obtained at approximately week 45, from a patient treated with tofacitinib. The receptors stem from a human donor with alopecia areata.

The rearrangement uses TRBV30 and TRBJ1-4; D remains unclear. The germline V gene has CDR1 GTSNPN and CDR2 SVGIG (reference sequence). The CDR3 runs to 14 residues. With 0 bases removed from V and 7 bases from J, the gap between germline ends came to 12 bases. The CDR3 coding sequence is TGTGCCTGGAGTGTTCTATCCCAGAGTGAAAAACTGTTTTTT. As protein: CAWSVLSQSEKLFF.

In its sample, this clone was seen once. The CDR3 DNA follows: TGTGCCAGCAGTGAAACAGGGCAAGACTACGAGCAGTACTTC. This sequence encodes CASSETGQDYEQYF. V is TRBV2 and J is TRBJ2-7; D is perhaps TRBD1 (6 bases). With 2 bases removed from V and 3 bases from J, the gap between germline ends came to 11 bases. Germline CDR1 SNHLY, CDR2 FYNNEI. The CDR3 has 14 residues.

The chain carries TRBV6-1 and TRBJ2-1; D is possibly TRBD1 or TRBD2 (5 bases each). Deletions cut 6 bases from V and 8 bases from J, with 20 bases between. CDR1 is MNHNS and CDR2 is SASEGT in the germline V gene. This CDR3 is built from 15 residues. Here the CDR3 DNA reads TGTGCCAGCAGCGAAACGGGACGAATCCGCGATGAGCAGTTCTTC. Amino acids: CASSETGRIRDEQFF.

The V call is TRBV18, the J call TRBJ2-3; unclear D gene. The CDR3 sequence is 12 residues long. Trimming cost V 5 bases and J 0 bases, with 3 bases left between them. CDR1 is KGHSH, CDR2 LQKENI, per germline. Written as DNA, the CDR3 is TGTGCCAGCTCATCTAGCACAGATACGCAGTATTTT. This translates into CASSSSTDTQYF. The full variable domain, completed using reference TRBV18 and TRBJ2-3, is NAGVMQNPRHLVRRRGQEARLRCSPMKGHSHVYWYRQLPEEGLKFMVYLQKENIIDESGMPKERFSAEFPKEGPSILRIQQVVRGDSAAYFCASSSSTDTQYFGPGTRLTVL.

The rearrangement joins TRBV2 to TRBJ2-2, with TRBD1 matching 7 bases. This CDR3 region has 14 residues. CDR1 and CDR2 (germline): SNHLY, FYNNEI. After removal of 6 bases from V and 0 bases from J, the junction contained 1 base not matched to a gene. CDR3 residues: CASRGTANTGELFF. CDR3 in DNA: TGTGCCAGCAGGGGGACAGCGAACACCGGGGAGCTGTTTTTT.

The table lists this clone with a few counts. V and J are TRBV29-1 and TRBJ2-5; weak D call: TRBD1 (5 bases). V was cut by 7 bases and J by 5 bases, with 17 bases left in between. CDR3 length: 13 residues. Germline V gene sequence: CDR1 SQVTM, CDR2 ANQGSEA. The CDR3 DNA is TGCAGCGGAGCAGGGCCCGCGTGGGAGACCCAGTACTTC. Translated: CSGAGPAWETQYF.

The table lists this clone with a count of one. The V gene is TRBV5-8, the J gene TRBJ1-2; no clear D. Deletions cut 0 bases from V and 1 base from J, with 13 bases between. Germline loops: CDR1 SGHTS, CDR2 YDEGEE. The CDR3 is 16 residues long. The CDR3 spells CASSLGSSSVNYGYTF. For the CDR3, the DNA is TGTGCCAGCAGCTTGGGCAGTAGTTCCGTTAACTATGGCTACACCTTC.

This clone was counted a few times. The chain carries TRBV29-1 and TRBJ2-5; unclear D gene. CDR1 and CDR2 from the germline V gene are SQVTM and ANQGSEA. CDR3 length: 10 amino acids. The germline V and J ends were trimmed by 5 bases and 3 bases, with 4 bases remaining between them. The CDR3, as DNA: TGCAGCGTTTTCAAAGAGACCCAGTACTTC. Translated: CSVFKETQYF.

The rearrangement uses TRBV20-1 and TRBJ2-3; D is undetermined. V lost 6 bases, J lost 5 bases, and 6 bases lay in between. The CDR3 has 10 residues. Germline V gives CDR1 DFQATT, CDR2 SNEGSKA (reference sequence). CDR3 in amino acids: CSAAKDTQYF. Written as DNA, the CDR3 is TGCAGTGCCGCGAAAGATACGCAGTATTTT.

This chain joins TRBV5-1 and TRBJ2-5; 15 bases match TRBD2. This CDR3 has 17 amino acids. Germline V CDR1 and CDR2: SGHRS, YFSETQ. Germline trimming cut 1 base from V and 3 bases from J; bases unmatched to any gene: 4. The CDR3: CASSLSGTSGGKETQYF. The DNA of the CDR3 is TGCGCCAGCAGCTTGAGCGGGACTAGCGGGGGGAAAGAGACCCAGTACTTC.

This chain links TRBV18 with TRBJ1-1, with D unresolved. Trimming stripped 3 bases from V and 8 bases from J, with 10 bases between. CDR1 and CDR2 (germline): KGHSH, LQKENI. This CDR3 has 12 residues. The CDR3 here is CASSPQGTEAFF. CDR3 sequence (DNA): TGTGCCAGCTCACCCCAAGGAACGGAAGCTTTCTTT.

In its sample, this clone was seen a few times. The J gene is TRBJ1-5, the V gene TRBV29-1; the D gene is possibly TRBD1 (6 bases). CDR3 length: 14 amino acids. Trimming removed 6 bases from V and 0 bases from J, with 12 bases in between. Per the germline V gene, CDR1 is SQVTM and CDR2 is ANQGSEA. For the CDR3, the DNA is TGCAGCGTCGCCGAACAGGGTAGCAATCAGCCCCAGCATTTT. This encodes CSVAEQGSNQPQHF.

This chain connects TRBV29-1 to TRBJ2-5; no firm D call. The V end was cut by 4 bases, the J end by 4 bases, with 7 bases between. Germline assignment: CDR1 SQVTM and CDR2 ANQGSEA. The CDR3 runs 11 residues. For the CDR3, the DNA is TGCAGCGTTGTGTCCCCAGAGACCCAGTACTTC. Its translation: CSVVSPETQYF.

The CDR3 loop is CSVPTGVETQYF. CDR3 nucleotides: TGCAGCGTCCCGACAGGGGTAGAGACCCAGTACTTC. This sequence joins TRBV29-1 and TRBJ2-5; 8 nucleotides align to TRBD1. The CDR3 length is 12 residues. V lost 6 bases to trimming and J lost 4 bases; unmatched junction nucleotides: 4. Germline V lookup: CDR1 SQVTM, CDR2 ANQGSEA. The full variable domain, rest sourced from reference TRBV29-1 and TRBJ2-5, is SAVISQKPSRDICQRGTSLTIQCQVDSQVTMMFWYRQQPGQSLTLIATANQGSEATYESGFVIDKFPISRPNLTFSTLTVSNMSPEDSSIYLCSVPTGVETQYFGPGTRLLVL.

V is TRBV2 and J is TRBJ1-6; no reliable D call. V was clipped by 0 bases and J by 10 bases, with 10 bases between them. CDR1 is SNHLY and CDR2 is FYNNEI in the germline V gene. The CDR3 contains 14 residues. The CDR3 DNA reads TGTGCCAGCAGTGAAGCGCTACGGCTATCACCCCTCCACTTT. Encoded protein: CASSEALRLSPLHF.

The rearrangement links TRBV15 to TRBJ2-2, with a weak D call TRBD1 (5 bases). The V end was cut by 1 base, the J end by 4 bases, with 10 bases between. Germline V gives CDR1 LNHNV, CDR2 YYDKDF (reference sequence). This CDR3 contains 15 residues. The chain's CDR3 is CATSRARGLTGELFF. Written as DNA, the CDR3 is TGTGCCACCAGCAGAGCTAGGGGTCTCACCGGGGAGCTGTTTTTT.

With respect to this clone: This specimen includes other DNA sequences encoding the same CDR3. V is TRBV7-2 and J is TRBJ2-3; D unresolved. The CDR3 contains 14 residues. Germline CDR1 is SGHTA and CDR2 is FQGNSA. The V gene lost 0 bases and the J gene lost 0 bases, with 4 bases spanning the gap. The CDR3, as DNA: TGTGCCAGCAGCTTAGCGGGTAGCACAGATACGCAGTATTTT. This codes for CASSLAGSTDTQYF.

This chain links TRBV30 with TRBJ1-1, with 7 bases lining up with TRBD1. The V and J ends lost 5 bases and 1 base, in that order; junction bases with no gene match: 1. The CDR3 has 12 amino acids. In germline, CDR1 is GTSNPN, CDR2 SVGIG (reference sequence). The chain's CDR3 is CAWDRANTEAFF. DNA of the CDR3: TGTGCCTGGGACAGGGCGAACACTGAAGCTTTCTTT.

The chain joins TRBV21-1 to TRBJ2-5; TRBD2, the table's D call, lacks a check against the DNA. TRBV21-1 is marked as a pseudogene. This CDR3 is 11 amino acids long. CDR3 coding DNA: TGTGCCAGCGCGGCCGAACAGACCCAGTACTTC. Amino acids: CASAAEQTQYF.

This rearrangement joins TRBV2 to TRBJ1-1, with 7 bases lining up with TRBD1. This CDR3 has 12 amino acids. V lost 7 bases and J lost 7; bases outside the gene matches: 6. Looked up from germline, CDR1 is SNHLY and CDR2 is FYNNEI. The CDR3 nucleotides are TGTGCCAGCAAGTCGACAGGGCTTGAAGCTTTCTTT. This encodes CASKSTGLEAFF.

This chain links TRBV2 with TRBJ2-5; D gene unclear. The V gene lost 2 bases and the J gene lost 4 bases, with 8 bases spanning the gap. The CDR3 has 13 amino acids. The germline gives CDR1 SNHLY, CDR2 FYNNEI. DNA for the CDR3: TGTGCCAGCAGTGAACAGAAGGGAGAGACCCAGTACTTC. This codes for CASSEQKGETQYF.

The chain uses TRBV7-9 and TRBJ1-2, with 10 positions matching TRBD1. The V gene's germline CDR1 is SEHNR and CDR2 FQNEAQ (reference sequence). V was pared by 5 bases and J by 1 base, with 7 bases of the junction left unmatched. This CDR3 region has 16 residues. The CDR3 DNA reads TGTGCCAGCAGCCCGACAGGGGGCGATCGTAACTATGGCTACACCTTC. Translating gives CASSPTGGDRNYGYTF. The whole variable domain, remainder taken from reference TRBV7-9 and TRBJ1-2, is DTGVSQNPRHKITKRGQNVTFRCDPISEHNRLYWYRQTLGQGPEFLTYFQNEAQLEKSRLLSDRFSAERPKGSFSTLEIQRTEQGDSAMYLCASSPTGGDRNYGYTFGSGTRLTVV.

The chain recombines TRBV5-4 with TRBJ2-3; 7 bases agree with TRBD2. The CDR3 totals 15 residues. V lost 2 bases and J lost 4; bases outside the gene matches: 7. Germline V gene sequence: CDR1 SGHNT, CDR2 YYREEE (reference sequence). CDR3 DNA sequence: TGTGCCAGCAGCTTAAGACTAGCCCGACCAGATACGCAGTATTTT. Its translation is CASSLRLARPDTQYF.

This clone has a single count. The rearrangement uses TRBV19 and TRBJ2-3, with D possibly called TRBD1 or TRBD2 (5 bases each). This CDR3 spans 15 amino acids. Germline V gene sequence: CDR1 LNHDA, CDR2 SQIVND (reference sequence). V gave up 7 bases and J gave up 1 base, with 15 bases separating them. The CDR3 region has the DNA TGTGCCAGTACCTCTCTGGGGGAAGGCACAGATACGCAGTATTTT. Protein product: CASTSLGEGTDTQYF.

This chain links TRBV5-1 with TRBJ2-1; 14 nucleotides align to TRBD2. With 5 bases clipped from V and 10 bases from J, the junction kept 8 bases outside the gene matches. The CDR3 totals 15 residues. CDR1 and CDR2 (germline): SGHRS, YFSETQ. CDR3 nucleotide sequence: TGCGCCAGCAGAGGGACTAGCGGGGGCCCCGGAGAGCAGTTCTTC. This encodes CASRGTSGGPGEQFF.

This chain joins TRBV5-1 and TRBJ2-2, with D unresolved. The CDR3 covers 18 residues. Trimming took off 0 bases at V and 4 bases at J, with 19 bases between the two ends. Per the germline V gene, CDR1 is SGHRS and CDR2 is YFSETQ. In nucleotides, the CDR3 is TGCGCCAGCAGCTTGGATGGAAGGCCAGATCCAGGCACCGGGGAGCTGTTTTTT. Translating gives CASSLDGRPDPGTGELFF.

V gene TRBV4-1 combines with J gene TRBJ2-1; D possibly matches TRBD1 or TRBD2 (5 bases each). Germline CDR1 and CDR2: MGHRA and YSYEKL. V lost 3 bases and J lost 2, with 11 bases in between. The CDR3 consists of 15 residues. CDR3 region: CASSQSGTAYNEQFF. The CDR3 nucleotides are TGCGCCAGCAGCCAGTCCGGGACCGCCTACAATGAGCAGTTCTTC.

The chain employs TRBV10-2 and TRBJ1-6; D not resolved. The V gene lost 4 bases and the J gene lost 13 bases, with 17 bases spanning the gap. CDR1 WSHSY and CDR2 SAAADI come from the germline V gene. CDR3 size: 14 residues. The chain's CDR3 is CASSGEHGLGPLHF. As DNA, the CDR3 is TGCGCCAGCAGTGGGGAACACGGTTTGGGGCCCCTCCACTTT.

The CDR3 loop is CASSAEGQGYTEAFF. CDR3 coding DNA: TGTGCCAGCAGCGCCGAGGGACAGGGATACACTGAAGCTTTCTTT. The V call is TRBV9, the J call TRBJ1-1; 9 positions agree with TRBD1. In germline, CDR1 is SGDLS, CDR2 YYNGEE. This CDR3 is 15 amino acids long. The J segment lost 3 bases and the V segment lost 3 bases, leaving 6 bases of the junction unmatched.

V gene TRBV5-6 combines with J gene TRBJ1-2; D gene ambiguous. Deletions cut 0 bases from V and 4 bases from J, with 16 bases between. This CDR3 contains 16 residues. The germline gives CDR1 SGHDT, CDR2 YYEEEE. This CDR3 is CASSLGPSEASYGYTF. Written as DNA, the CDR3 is TGTGCCAGCAGCTTGGGACCCTCCGAGGCTAGCTATGGCTACACCTTC.

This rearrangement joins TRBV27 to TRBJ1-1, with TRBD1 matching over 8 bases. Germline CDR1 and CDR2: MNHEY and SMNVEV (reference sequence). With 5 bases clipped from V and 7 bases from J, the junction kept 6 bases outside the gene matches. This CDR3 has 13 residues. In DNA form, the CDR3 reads TGTGCCAGCAGTCGAAAACAGGGGGGTGAAGCTTTCTTT. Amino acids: CASSRKQGGEAFF.